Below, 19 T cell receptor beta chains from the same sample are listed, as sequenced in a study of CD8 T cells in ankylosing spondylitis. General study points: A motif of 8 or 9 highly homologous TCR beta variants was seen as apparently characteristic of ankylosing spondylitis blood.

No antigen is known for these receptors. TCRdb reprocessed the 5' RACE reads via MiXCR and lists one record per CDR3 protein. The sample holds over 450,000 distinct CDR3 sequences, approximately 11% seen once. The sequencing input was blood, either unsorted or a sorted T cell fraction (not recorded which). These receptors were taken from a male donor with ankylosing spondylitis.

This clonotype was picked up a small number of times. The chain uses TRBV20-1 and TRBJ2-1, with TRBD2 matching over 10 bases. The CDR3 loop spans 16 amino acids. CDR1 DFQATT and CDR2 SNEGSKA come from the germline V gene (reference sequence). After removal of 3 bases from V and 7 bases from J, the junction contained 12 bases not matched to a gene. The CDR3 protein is CSASHSGTSVGNEQFF. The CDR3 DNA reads TGCAGTGCTAGCCATTCCGGGACTAGCGTGGGGAATGAGCAGTTCTTC.

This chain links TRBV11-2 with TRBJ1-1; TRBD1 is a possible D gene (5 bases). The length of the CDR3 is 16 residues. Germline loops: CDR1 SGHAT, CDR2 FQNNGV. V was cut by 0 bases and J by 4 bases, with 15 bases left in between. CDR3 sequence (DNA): TGTGCCAGCAGCTTAGACCGCAGGGCCGGGAGCACTGAAGCTTTCTTT. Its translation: CASSLDRRAGSTEAFF.

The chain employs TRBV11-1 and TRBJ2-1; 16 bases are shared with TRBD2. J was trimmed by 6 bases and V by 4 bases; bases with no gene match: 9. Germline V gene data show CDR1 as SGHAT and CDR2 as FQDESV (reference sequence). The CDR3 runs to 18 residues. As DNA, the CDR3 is TGTGCCAGCAGCTCTAGCCCGGGACTAGCGGGAGGGCCCAATGAGCAGTTCTTC. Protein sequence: CASSSSPGLAGGPNEQFF.

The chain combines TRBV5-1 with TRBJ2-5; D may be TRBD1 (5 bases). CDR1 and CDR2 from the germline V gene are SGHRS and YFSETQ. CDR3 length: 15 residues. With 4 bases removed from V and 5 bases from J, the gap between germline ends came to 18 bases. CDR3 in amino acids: CASSPERPQGETQYF. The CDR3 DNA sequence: TGCGCCAGCAGCCCGGAACGTCCGCAGGGCGAGACCCAGTACTTC.

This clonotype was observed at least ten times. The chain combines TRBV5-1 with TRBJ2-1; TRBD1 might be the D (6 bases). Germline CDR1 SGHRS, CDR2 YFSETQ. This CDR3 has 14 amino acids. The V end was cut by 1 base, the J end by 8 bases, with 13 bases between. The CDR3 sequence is CASSLRAQGHEQFF. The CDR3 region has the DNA TGCGCCAGCAGCTTGAGGGCACAGGGCCATGAGCAGTTCTTC.

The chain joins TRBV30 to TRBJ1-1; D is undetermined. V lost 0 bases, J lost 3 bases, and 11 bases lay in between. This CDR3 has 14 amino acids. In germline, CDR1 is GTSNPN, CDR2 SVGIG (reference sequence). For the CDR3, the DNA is TGTGCCTGGAGTGTACAACAGCGAGACACTGAAGCTTTCTTT. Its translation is CAWSVQQRDTEAFF.

CDR3 region: CASSFLYRAPREEQYV. The CDR3, as DNA: TGTGCCAGCAGCTTTTTGTACAGGGCGCCACGTGAGGAGCAGTACGTC. The chain joins TRBV7-9 to TRBJ2-7, with D possibly matching TRBD1 (6 bases). Per germline, CDR1 SEHNR and CDR2 FQNEAQ (reference sequence). V shed 3 bases and J shed 7 bases, with 22 bases lying between them. The CDR3 contains 16 residues.

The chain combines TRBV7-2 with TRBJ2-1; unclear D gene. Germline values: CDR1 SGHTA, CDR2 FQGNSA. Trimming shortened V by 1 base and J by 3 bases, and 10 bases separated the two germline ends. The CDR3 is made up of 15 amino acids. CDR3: CASSLVTVGYNEQFF. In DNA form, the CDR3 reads TGTGCCAGCAGCTTAGTCACGGTTGGCTACAATGAGCAGTTCTTC.

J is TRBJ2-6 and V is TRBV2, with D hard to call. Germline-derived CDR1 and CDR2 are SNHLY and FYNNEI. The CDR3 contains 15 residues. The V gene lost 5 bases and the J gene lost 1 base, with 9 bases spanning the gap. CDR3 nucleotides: TGTGCCAGCAGTAGACACGTTTCTGGGGCCAACGTCCTGACTTTC. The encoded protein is CASSRHVSGANVLTF.

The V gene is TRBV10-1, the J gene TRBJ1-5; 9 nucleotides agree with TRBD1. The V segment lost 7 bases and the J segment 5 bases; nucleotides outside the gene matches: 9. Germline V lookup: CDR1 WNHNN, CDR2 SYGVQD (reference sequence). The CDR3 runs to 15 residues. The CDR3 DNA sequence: TGCGCCAGCACCGCCGGGACAGGGAGGGATCAGCCCCAGCATTTT. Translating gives CASTAGTGRDQPQHF.

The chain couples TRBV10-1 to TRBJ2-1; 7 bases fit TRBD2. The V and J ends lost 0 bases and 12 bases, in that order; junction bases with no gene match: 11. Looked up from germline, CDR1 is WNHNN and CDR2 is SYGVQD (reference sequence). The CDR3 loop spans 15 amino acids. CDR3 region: CASSESTSRGFGQFF. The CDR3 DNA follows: TGCGCCAGCAGTGAGTCGACTAGCAGAGGGTTTGGGCAGTTCTTC.

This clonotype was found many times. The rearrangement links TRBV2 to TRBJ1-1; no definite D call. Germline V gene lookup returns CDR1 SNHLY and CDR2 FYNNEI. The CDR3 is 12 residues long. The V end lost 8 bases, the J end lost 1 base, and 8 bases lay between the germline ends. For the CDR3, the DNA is TGTGCCAGCTCCCGACAGAACACTGAAGCTTTCTTT. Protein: CASSRQNTEAFF.

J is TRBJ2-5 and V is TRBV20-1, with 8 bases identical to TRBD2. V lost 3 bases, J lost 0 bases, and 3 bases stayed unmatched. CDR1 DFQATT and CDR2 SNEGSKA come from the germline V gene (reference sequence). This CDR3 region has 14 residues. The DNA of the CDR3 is TGCAGTGCTAGTCATAGCGGGAACCAAGAGACCCAGTACTTC. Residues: CSASHSGNQETQYF.

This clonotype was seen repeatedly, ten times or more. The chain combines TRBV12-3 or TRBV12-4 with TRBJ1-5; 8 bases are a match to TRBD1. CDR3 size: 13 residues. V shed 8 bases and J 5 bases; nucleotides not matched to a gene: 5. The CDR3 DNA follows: TGTGCCAGCGTGGGACAGGCCTATCAGCCCCAGCATTTT. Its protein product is CASVGQAYQPQHF.

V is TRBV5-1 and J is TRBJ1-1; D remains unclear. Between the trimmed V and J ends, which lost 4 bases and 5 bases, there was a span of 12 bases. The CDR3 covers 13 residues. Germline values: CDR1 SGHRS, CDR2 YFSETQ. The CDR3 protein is CASSPDPDTEAFF. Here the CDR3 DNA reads TGCGCCAGCAGCCCTGACCCCGATACTGAAGCTTTCTTT.

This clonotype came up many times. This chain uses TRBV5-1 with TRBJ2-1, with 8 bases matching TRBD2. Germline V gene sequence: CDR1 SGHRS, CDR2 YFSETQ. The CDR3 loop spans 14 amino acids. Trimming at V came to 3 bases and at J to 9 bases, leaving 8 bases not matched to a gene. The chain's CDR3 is CASSSPGTRGEQFF. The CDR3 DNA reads TGCGCCAGCAGCTCTCCCGGGACTAGGGGTGAGCAGTTCTTC.

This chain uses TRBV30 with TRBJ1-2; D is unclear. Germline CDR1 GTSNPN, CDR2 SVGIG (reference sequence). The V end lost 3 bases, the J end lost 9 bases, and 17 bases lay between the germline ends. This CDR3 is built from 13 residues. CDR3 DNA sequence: TGTGCCTGGAGACCAGACCTGAGAGGAAGCTACACCTTC. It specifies CAWRPDLRGSYTF.

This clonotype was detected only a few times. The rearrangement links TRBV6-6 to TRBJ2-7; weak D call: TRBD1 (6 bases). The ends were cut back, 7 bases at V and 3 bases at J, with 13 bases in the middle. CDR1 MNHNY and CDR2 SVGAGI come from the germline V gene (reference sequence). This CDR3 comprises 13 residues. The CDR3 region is CASTQDSYYEQYF. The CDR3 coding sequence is TGTGCCAGCACCCAGGACAGTTACTACGAGCAGTACTTC.

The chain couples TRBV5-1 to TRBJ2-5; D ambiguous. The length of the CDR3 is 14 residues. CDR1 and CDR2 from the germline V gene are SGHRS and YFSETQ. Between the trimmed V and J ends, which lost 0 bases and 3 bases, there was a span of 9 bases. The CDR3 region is CASSLDAAEETQYF. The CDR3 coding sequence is TGCGCCAGCAGCTTGGACGCGGCCGAAGAGACCCAGTACTTC.